Listed below are T cell receptor beta chains from one sample, sequenced in a study of identical twins. TCRdb reprocessed the 5' RACE reads with MiXCR, giving one entry per CDR3 protein. The sample comprises about 250,000 distinct CDR3 sequences, over 12% of which are singletons, and around 9% rests with the top ten. The specimen was memory (CD45RO+) T cells sorted from blood. These receptors originate from a woman aged 18 to 35 in good health. Both conserved end residues are part of each CDR3. The D gene is left open where the match is weak. Size is stated for part of the rows, as once, few or many counts, or as a class when the clone is expanded.

TRBJ1-6	TRBD1	TRBV18	few	CASSPPTGRSPLHF	TGTGCCAGCTCACCACCGACAGGGCGTTCGCCCCTCCACTTT
TRBJ2-5	TRBD2	TRBV9	.	CASSFGTSGGETQYF	TGTGCCAGCAGCTTCGGGACTAGCGGAGGAGAGACCCAGTACTTC
TRBJ2-7	.	TRBV5-1	few	CASSFISSTPSYEQYF	TGCGCCAGCAGCTTTATTTCGTCCACGCCTAGTTACGAGCAGTACTTC
TRBJ2-3	.	TRBV20-1	.	CSATGRNTDTQYF	TGCAGTGCTACGGGACGAAACACAGATACGCAGTATTTT
TRBJ2-2	TRBD2	TRBV5-1	few	CASQGTSGTRELFF	TGCGCCAGCCAGGGGACTAGCGGGACGCGGGAGCTGTTTTTT
TRBJ2-3	.	TRBV7-9	.	CASLRGLLGTDTQYF	TGTGCCAGCCTCCGGGGACTGCTCGGCACAGATACGCAGTATTTT
TRBJ1-4	.	TRBV2	few	CASSGDLATNEKLFF	TGTGCCAGCAGTGGCGACCTTGCAACTAATGAAAAACTGTTTTTT
TRBJ2-1	TRBD2	TRBV6-1	.	CASSVPPGGDEQFF	TGTGCCAGCAGCGTACCGCCTGGGGGGGATGAGCAGTTCTTC
TRBJ2-7	.	TRBV12-5	few	CASAGGFGIYEQYF	TGTGCTAGCGCTGGGGGGTTTGGTATCTACGAGCAGTACTTC
TRBJ1-1	.	TRBV14	.	CASSRSTSTEAFF	TGTGCCAGCAGCCGTTCGACTAGCACTGAAGCTTTCTTT
TRBJ2-3	TRBD2	TRBV29-1	.	CSVGQTSGTDTQYF	TGCAGCGTTGGTCAGACTAGCGGGACAGATACGCAGTATTTT
TRBJ1-1	.	TRBV10-3	.	CAIARVADTEAFF	TGTGCCATCGCGCGGGTCGCGGACACTGAAGCTTTCTTT
TRBJ1-4	.	TRBV6-1	many	CASQVGANFNEKLFF	TGTGCCAGCCAAGTCGGGGCCAACTTTAATGAAAAACTGTTTTTT
TRBJ2-1	.	TRBV20-1	.	CSAHPLGGSYNEQFF	TGCAGTGCCCACCCCTTGGGCGGCTCCTACAATGAGCAGTTCTTC
TRBJ2-5	.	TRBV9	few	CASSPTPRGEETQYF	TGTGCCAGCAGCCCCACGCCTAGGGGGGAAGAGACCCAGTACTTC
TRBJ2-1	.	TRBV20-1	many	CSARLVSYNEQFF	TGCAGTGCTAGATTAGTCTCCTACAATGAGCAGTTCTTC
TRBJ1-5	TRBD1	TRBV20-1	.	CSASVGTGFQPQHF	TGCAGTGCTAGTGTCGGGACAGGGTTCCAGCCCCAGCATTTT
TRBJ2-1	TRBD2	TRBV11-3	.	CASSLQTSGGANEQFF	TGTGCCAGCAGCTTACAGACTAGCGGGGGGGCCAATGAGCAGTTCTTC
TRBJ2-5	TRBD2	TRBV7-6	.	CASSLGSSGSETQYF	TGTGCCAGCAGCTTAGGTTCTAGCGGGAGTGAGACCCAGTACTTC
TRBJ2-4	.	TRBV6-1	.	CASRLDMGNIQYF	TGTGCCAGCAGGTTGGACATGGGGAACATTCAGTACTTC
TRBJ2-5	TRBD2	TRBV11-2	.	CASSRTGLAGFQETQYF	TGTGCCAGCAGCCGAACCGGACTAGCGGGATTTCAAGAGACCCAGTACTTC
TRBJ2-4	.	TRBV11-2	.	CASSHGEALGYF	TGTGCCAGCAGTCACGGGGAGGCTCTGGGGTACTTC
TRBJ1-6	.	TRBV7-2	.	CASSVSTYETLHF	TGTGCCAGCAGCGTGTCAACCTATGAGACCCTCCACTTT
TRBJ1-5	.	TRBV5-5	few	CASSLRFNQPQHF	TGTGCCAGCAGCTTAAGGTTCAATCAGCCCCAGCATTTT
TRBJ2-7	TRBD2	TRBV20-1	few	CSARASSGTYEQYF	TGCAGTGCTAGAGCCTCTAGCGGGACTTACGAGCAGTACTTC
TRBJ2-2	.	TRBV24-1	.	CATSDFQSGGPGTGELFF	TGTGCCACCAGTGATTTCCAATCAGGGGGGCCGGGCACCGGGGAGCTGTTTTTT